This is a list of T cell receptor beta chains from one sample in a study of post-analysis software for immune sequencing data. TCRdb reanalysed the PCR reads using MiXCR and keeps one entry per CDR3 protein. The sample includes about 760,000 distinct CDR3 sequences, 30% seen only once; the top ten take more than 0.45%. The sequencing sample was made of blood. All receptors derive from a girl between 5 and 17 years old with multiple sclerosis. The CDR3 runs from the conserved cysteine through the conserved F or W. D genes are given only for firm matches. A clone size is listed for some rows: how often the clone was seen (once, few, many), or a class if it is expanded.

d_gene,v_gene,j_gene,abundance,CDR3nt,CDR3aa
TRBD1,TRBV28,TRBJ2-5,-,TGTGCCAGCAGTTTGGGACAGGGAGGCAGTTGGCAAGAGACCCAGTACTTC,CASSLGQGGSWQETQYF
-,TRBV7-2,TRBJ2-7,-,TGTGCCAGCAGCCTACGGGACTTTAGAAACGAGCAGTACTTC,CASSLRDFRNEQYF
-,TRBV27,TRBJ2-7,many,TGTGCCAGCAGTTTATCTGCTAGCGCCGAGCAGTACTTC,CASSLSASAEQYF
-,TRBV28,TRBJ2-3,few,TGTGCCAGCAACCGAGCGGCAGATACGCAGTATTTT,CASNRAADTQYF
TRBD1,TRBV6-6,TRBJ2-2,-,TGTGCCAGCAGACGGACCGGGACAGGAATTTCCGGGGAGCTGTTTTTT,CASRRTGTGISGELFF
-,TRBV5-1,TRBJ2-7,many,TGCGCCAGCAGCTTAGGCCCCTCCACCTACGAGCAGTACTTC,CASSLGPSTYEQYF
-,TRBV29-1,TRBJ2-3,-,TGCAGCGTACCCGGGGAGGGCACAGATACGCAGTATTTT,CSVPGEGTDTQYF
-,TRBV6-5,TRBJ1-1,few,TGTGCCAGCAACTTCGGGTCCTGGCGTGAAGCTTTCTTT,CASNFGSWREAFF
TRBD1,TRBV5-1,TRBJ2-5,-,TGCGCCAGCAGCGGTCCGACAGGGGTAGAGACCCAGTACTTC,CASSGPTGVETQYF
TRBD1,TRBV15,TRBJ2-6,few,TGTGCCACCAGCAGAGGGGGCGGGACAGGGTTGTCTGGGGCCAACGTCCTGACTTTC,CATSRGGGTGLSGANVLTF
TRBD2,TRBV6-5,TRBJ2-7,many,TGTGCCAGCAGCAGCGTAGCGGGAGGGCCGGGCGAGCAGTACTTC,CASSSVAGGPGEQYF
-,TRBV15,TRBJ2-3,-,TGTGCCACCCGGAAGGGTATGCAGACAGATACGCAGTATTTT,CATRKGMQTDTQYF
-,TRBV6-1,TRBJ2-7,-,TGTGCCAGCAATCCGTCCGGCTTCTCGGGCGAGCAGTACTTC,CASNPSGFSGEQYF
-,TRBV29-1,TRBJ2-1,many,TGCAGCGCTGTGGGACCGAATGAGCAGTTCTTC,CSAVGPNEQFF
TRBD2,TRBV7-2,TRBJ2-7,-,TGTGCCAGCAGCTTTTCTAGCGGGAGTGTCAACGAGCAGTACTTC,CASSFSSGSVNEQYF
-,TRBV20-1,TRBJ1-1,few,TGCAGTGCCCCGACAGGTTTGAACACTGAAGCTTTCTTT,CSAPTGLNTEAFF
-,TRBV6-6,TRBJ2-3,-,TGTGCCAGCAGCGCGGGGGCTCGGGACACAGATACGCAGTATTTT,CASSAGARDTDTQYF
-,TRBV7-8,TRBJ2-7,-,TGTGCCAGCAGCTTAGCGCGGCAACCTTCCTACGAGCAGTACTTC,CASSLARQPSYEQYF
-,TRBV11-2,TRBJ2-1,many,TGTGCCAGCAGCTACAGCCCCCGCTCCTACAATGAGCAGTTCTTC,CASSYSPRSYNEQFF
TRBD1,TRBV5-6,TRBJ1-2,few,TGTGCCAGCAGCAAGGACAGGGGCGTCGGCTACACCTTC,CASSKDRGVGYTF
-,TRBV5-6,TRBJ1-1,-,TGTGCCAGCAGCTGGGGGGACGGAGAAGCTTTCTTT,CASSWGDGEAFF
TRBD1,TRBV5-5,TRBJ2-7,-,TGTGCCAGCGGCTCGCCCGGGACAGGCCGATCCTACGAGCAGTACTTC,CASGSPGTGRSYEQYF
-,TRBV18,TRBJ2-7,-,TGTGCCAGCTCACCCCAACTTAGCGGAACCTACGAGCAGTACTTC,CASSPQLSGTYEQYF
-,TRBV4-1,TRBJ2-1,-,TGCGCCAGCAGCCAAAGGGACGCAGGGACCCACAATGAGCAGTTCTTC,CASSQRDAGTHNEQFF
-,TRBV3-1,TRBJ2-1,-,TGTGCCAGCAGCCAAGTCCGAGATGGGTACAATGAGCAGTTCTTC,CASSQVRDGYNEQFF
TRBD2,TRBV7-8,TRBJ2-1,-,TGTGCCAGCCACACATGGCTAGCGGATACAAGCTCCTACAATGAGCAGTTCTTC,CASHTWLADTSSYNEQFF
-,TRBV20-1,TRBJ1-1,-,TGCAGTGCTAGGGTATGGGGCCCGAACACTGAAGCTTTCTTT,CSARVWGPNTEAFF
-,TRBV10-3,TRBJ2-1,-,TGTGCCATCAGTGAGTCGATGGTAGCGAAGTATACAGATGAGCAGTTCTTC,CAISESMVAKYTDEQFF
-,TRBV20-1,TRBJ1-4,-,TGCAGTGCTAGCCCCAGAACAACTAATGAAAAACTGTTTTTT,CSASPRTTNEKLFF
-,TRBV5-1,TRBJ1-2,many,TGCGCCAGCAGCTTGGCCCCCGACAACTATGGCTACACCTTC,CASSLAPDNYGYTF
TRBD1,TRBV24-1,TRBJ2-2,-,TGTGCCACCAGTGATCCCGGGACAGGTACCCGGGCCGGGGAGCCGTTTTTT,CATSDPGTGTRAGEPFF
-,TRBV27,TRBJ2-1,-,TGTGCCAGCCGGGGCCCAGGGCCCTACAATGAGCAGTTCTTC,CASRGPGPYNEQFF
-,TRBV11-2,TRBJ2-4,few,TGTGCCAGCAGCTTTCTCCGACTTGGAGAGCAGTACTTC,CASSFLRLGEQYF
TRBD2,TRBV10-3,TRBJ2-3,few,TGTGCCACCCGTAGCGGGGGGGACACAGATACGCAGTATTTT,CATRSGGDTDTQYF
-,TRBV5-1,TRBJ2-3,many,TGCGCCAGCAGCTTGGAGGGCACGGCTAGCACAGATACGCAGTATTTT,CASSLEGTASTDTQYF
-,TRBV29-1,TRBJ2-7,many,TGCAGCGTTGCTAAACAGGGTGGCTACGAGCAGTACTTC,CSVAKQGGYEQYF
-,TRBV3-1,TRBJ2-1,-,TGTGCCAGCAGCCAAGCCGGGGCGGCTAGTTCTTGGTTCTTC,CASSQAGAASSWFF
-,TRBV5-1,TRBJ2-5,-,TGCGCCAGCAGCTTGGACGACTGGCAAGAGACCCAGTACTTC,CASSLDDWQETQYF
TRBD1,TRBV27,TRBJ2-7,many,TGTGCCAGCAGTTTAGGGACAGGGGGGAACATCCACGAGCAGTACTTC,CASSLGTGGNIHEQYF
-,TRBV10-2,TRBJ2-4,many,TGCGCCGGCGAAAAAAACATTCAGTACTTC,CAGEKNIQYF
-,TRBV15,TRBJ2-5,few,TGTGCCACCAGCAGAGGATTGACAGGCGTTCAAGAGACCCAGTACTTC,CATSRGLTGVQETQYF
TRBD2,TRBV9,TRBJ2-5,-,TGTGCCAGCAGCGTAGAAGCGGGGGGGCCGACAGAGACCCAGTACTTC,CASSVEAGGPTETQYF
TRBD2,TRBV6-5,TRBJ2-5,many,TGTGCCAGCAGTTACTCGGCAGCGGGGTACCAAGAGACCCAGTACTTC,CASSYSAAGYQETQYF
-,TRBV9,TRBJ2-6,few,TGTGCCAGCAGCCCCCGGGCAGTTGCTGGGGCCAACGTCCTGACTTTC,CASSPRAVAGANVLTF
-,TRBV27,TRBJ2-3,few,TGTGCCAGCGGGGGGCACATTAGAGACACAGATACGCAGTATTTT,CASGGHIRDTDTQYF
TRBD1,TRBV29-1,TRBJ1-2,many,TGCAGCGCCTGGGACAGCCCTTATGGCTACACCTTC,CSAWDSPYGYTF
-,TRBV12-3/TRBV12-4,TRBJ2-1,few,TGTGCCAGCAAGACCGCGGGGAATGAGCAGTTCTTC,CASKTAGNEQFF
-,TRBV7-2,TRBJ1-1,few,TGTGCCAGCAGCTTACTGGGACGTGAAGCTTTCTTT,CASSLLGREAFF
TRBD2,TRBV20-1,TRBJ2-1,-,TGCAGTGCTAGAGATTTCAGGGAGGGCCGCATGGGTGAGCAGTTCTTC,CSARDFREGRMGEQFF
TRBD2,TRBV12-3/TRBV12-4,TRBJ2-1,-,TGTGCCAGCAGGGCTAGCGGGGAGGGGAATGAGCAGTTCTTC,CASRASGEGNEQFF
TRBD2,TRBV28,TRBJ2-2,few,TGTGGATTGGGAGGGGAGAACACCGGGGAGCTGTTTTTT,CGLGGENTGELFF
TRBD2,TRBV7-2,TRBJ2-2,-,TGTGCCAGCACCATGCCCTTAGCGGGGGGCGTATTGAACACCGGGGAGCTGTTTTTT,CASTMPLAGGVLNTGELFF
-,TRBV28,TRBJ2-1,-,TGTGCCAGCAGTTCCCCCGCGGCTTGGGGGGTCAATGAGCAGTTCTTC,CASSSPAAWGVNEQFF
-,TRBV10-3,TRBJ2-7,-,TGTGCCATCAGTGCGACCCCAAAAATCGAGCAGTACTTC,CAISATPKIEQYF
-,TRBV10-3,TRBJ2-7,few,TGTGCCATCAGAAATAGCTCCTACGAGCAGTACTTC,CAIRNSSYEQYF
TRBD1,TRBV10-3,TRBJ2-5,-,TGTGCCATCAGGGCCGGGACAGGACGCCAAGAGACCCAGTACTTC,CAIRAGTGRQETQYF
-,TRBV5-1,TRBJ2-1,-,TGCGCCAGCCGCCCGGCAGGGGGGGGGTCTTACAATGAGCAGTTCTTC,CASRPAGGGSYNEQFF